The 20 T cell receptor beta chains in this list originate from one sample, sequenced in a study of siplizumab effects on memory and regulatory T cells. Some clones are missing from TCRdb's copy, which holds only in-frame ones; the method was immunoSEQ multiplex PCR. The table records under 130,000 clones, roughly 91% of them present only once. The sample was CD4+ T cells sorted from blood. These receptors all come from a human donor in good health.

V is TRBV11-2 and J is TRBJ2-7; 11 positions match TRBD2. V trimming: 4 bases; J trimming: 0 bases; junction bases outside the gene matches: 2. There are 15 residues in the CDR3. CDR1 SGHAT and CDR2 FQNNGV come from the germline V gene. CDR3 in amino acids: CASSYSGRASYEQYF. The CDR3 DNA sequence: TGTGCCAGCAGCTATAGCGGGAGGGCCTCCTACGAGCAGTACTTC.

The J gene is TRBJ1-3, the V gene TRBV4-3, with unresolved D. There are 14 residues in the CDR3. Germline CDR1 and CDR2: LGHNA and YSLEER. Trimming removed 0 bases from V and 4 bases from J, with 7 bases in between. As DNA, the CDR3 is TGCGCCAGCAGCCAAGATGGTAACGGAAACACCATATATTTT. Translated, it gives CASSQDGNGNTIYF.

The rearrangement links TRBV27 to TRBJ2-7; D is uncertain. The CDR3 covers 12 residues. V lost 2 bases to trimming and J lost 3 bases, with 5 bases between them. CDR1 and CDR2 (germline): MNHEY, SMNVEV (reference sequence). The CDR3 sequence: CASSLVYYEQYF. CDR3 nucleotide sequence: TGTGCCAGCAGTTTAGTGTACTACGAGCAGTACTTC.

This chain joins TRBV18 and TRBJ2-7, with 7 bases matching TRBD1. Germline V lookup: CDR1 KGHSH, CDR2 LQKENI. The V gene end was trimmed by 3 bases and the J gene end by 5 bases; junction bases not matched to a gene: 10. This CDR3 region has 15 residues. CDR3 loop: CASSPGETGLHEQYF. CDR3 in DNA: TGTGCCAGCTCACCTGGCGAGACAGGGCTCCACGAGCAGTACTTC.

J is TRBJ1-1 and V is TRBV19; D unresolved. The CDR3 consists of 14 residues. The V gene's germline CDR1 is LNHDA and CDR2 SQIVND (reference sequence). Between the trimmed V and J ends, which lost 2 bases and 1 base, there was a span of 8 bases. The CDR3 DNA reads as TGTGCCAGTAGTATATACTCCGGGAACACTGAAGCTTTCTTT. Translated, it gives CASSIYSGNTEAFF. Based on the CDR3 plus reference TRBV19 and TRBJ1-1, the full variable domain is DGGITQSPKYLFRKEGQNVTLSCEQNLNHDAMYWYRQDPGQGLRLIYYSQIVNDFQKGDIAEGYSVSREKKESFPLTVTSAQKNPTAFYLCASSIYSGNTEAFFGQGTRLTVV.

This chain uses TRBV4-3 with TRBJ2-3; D may correspond to TRBD1 or TRBD2 (5 bases each). V lost 0 bases to trimming and J lost 5 bases, with 9 bases between them. This CDR3 is 14 amino acids long. Germline-derived CDR1 and CDR2 are LGHNA and YSLEER. The DNA of the CDR3 is TGCGCCAGCAGCCAAGAGAGGGGCGTAGATACGCAGTATTTT. Its translation is CASSQERGVDTQYF.

The CDR3, as DNA: TGCGCCAGCAGCTGGGGGACAGGGAATCAGCCCCAGCATTTT. As protein: CASSWGTGNQPQHF. This sequence joins TRBV5-1 and TRBJ1-5, with TRBD1 matching over 9 bases. V shed 3 bases and J 4 bases; nucleotides not matched to a gene: 2. Germline CDR1 and CDR2: SGHRS and YFSETQ. The CDR3 totals 14 residues. Using reference TRBV5-1 and TRBJ1-5 for the parts outside the CDR3, the full variable domain is KAGVTQTPRYLIKTRGQQVTLSCSPISGHRSVSWYQQTPGQGLQFLFEYFSETQRNKGNFPGRFSGRQFSNSRSEMNVSTLELGDSALYLCASSWGTGNQPQHFGDGTRLSIL.

V is TRBV7-8 and J is TRBJ1-1, with no clear D. This CDR3 spans 13 amino acids. Trimming took 5 bases from V and 7 from J, leaving 14 bases between them. CDR1 and CDR2 (germline): SGHVS, FQNEAQ. This CDR3 reads CASSQVGRDEAFF. The CDR3 nucleotides read TGTGCCAGCAGCCAAGTAGGACGGGATGAAGCTTTCTTT.

The chain links TRBV7-8 to TRBJ2-7, with D unclear. Trimming took off 5 bases at V and 6 bases at J, with 17 bases between the two ends. Germline assignment: CDR1 SGHVS and CDR2 FQNEAQ. There are 14 residues in the CDR3. DNA of the CDR3: TGTGCCAGCAGCCCCCGAACACAAATGGGCGAGCAGTACTTC. As protein: CASSPRTQMGEQYF.

The chain has TRBV30 and TRBJ1-3, with D unresolved. The CDR3 is 15 amino acids. The germline V and J ends were trimmed by 4 bases and 2 bases, with 15 bases remaining between them. Germline CDR1 reads GTSNPN; CDR2 reads SVGIG (reference sequence). The CDR3 coding sequence is TGTGCCTGGACTCCCCTCGGGGTCGCTGGAAACACCATATATTTT. Its translation: CAWTPLGVAGNTIYF.

The chain joins TRBV19 to TRBJ1-5; D gene unclear. Germline CDR1 LNHDA, CDR2 SQIVND (reference sequence). The ends were cut back, 4 bases at V and 2 bases at J, with 9 bases in the middle. The CDR3 consists of 14 residues. The CDR3 sequence: CASSNAGGNQPQHF. In DNA, the CDR3 is TGTGCCAGTAGTAACGCTGGGGGCAATCAGCCCCAGCATTTT.

The V and J genes are TRBV7-6 and TRBJ1-2, with 9 nucleotides matching TRBD1. CDR3 length: 17 residues. J was trimmed by 3 bases and V by 0 bases; bases with no gene match: 8. Germline loops: CDR1 SGHVS, CDR2 FNYEAQ. This CDR3 is CASSLAQAGQGDYGYTF. The CDR3 DNA is TGTGCCAGCAGCTTAGCACAGGCGGGACAGGGAGACTATGGCTACACCTTC.

The chain employs TRBV11-2 and TRBJ1-5, with D unclear. CDR3 length equals 14 residues. V lost 2 bases and J lost 4, with 9 bases in between. Germline V lookup: CDR1 SGHAT, CDR2 FQNNGV. CDR3 nucleotides: TGTGCCAGCAGCTTATCCCGGACGAATCAGCCCCAGCATTTT. Protein sequence: CASSLSRTNQPQHF.

A single count supports this clone. The chain employs TRBV7-2 and TRBJ2-7; D is perhaps TRBD2 (6 bases). Trimming removed 3 bases from V and 5 bases from J, with 14 bases in between. There are 14 residues in the CDR3. Germline CDR1 and CDR2: SGHTA and FQGNSA. Written as DNA, the CDR3 is TGTGCCAGCAGCTTCCGGTTGCGGGACCACGAGCAGTACTTC. It is translated as CASSFRLRDHEQYF.

The chain couples TRBV7-9 to TRBJ2-5; D gene uncertain. V lost 2 bases to trimming and J lost 4 bases, with 11 bases between them. Germline loops: CDR1 SEHNR, CDR2 FQNEAQ (reference sequence). There are 14 residues in the CDR3. The DNA of the CDR3 is TGTGCCAGCAGCTTACTTCCCATATCAGAGACCCAGTACTTC. Protein: CASSLLPISETQYF.

This chain links TRBV11-2 with TRBJ2-3, with 9 bases matching TRBD2. The CDR3 spans 15 residues. Germline V gives CDR1 SGHAT, CDR2 FQNNGV. Trimming removed 4 bases from V and 14 bases from J; junction bases left unmatched: 16. The CDR3 here is CASSSTPGLASGLYF. CDR3 bases: TGTGCCAGCAGCTCGACTCCGGGACTAGCTTCCGGGTTGTATTTT. Combining the CDR3 with reference TRBV11-2 and TRBJ2-3 gives the whole variable domain EAGVAQSPRYKIIEKRQSVAFWCNPISGHATLYWYQQILGQGPKLLIQFQNNGVVDDSQLPKDRFSAERLKGVDSTLKIQPAKLEDSAVYLCASSSTPGLASGLYFGPGTRLTVL.

The J gene is TRBJ2-3, the V gene TRBV5-8; D might be TRBD2 (5 bases). The CDR3 contains 15 residues. The V and J ends lost 4 bases and 2 bases respectively, with 14 bases between them. The germline gives CDR1 SGHTS, CDR2 YDEGEE. CDR3 in amino acids: CASSLARLTTDTQYF. CDR3 DNA: TGTGCCAGCAGCCTAGCCCGACTGACCACAGATACGCAGTATTTT.

The chain is built from TRBV2 and TRBJ2-5; the match to TRBD2 covers 8 bases. Trimming removed 5 bases from V and 4 bases from J; junction bases left unmatched: 3. Germline CDR1 and CDR2: SNHLY and FYNNEI. The CDR3 is 13 residues long. CDR3 bases: TGTGCCAGCAGTTCGGGACTAGGAGAGACCCAGTACTTC. Its protein product is CASSSGLGETQYF.

CDR3 nucleotide sequence: TGTGCCAGCAGAGTGGACACTGAAGCTTTCTTT. Its translation is CASRVDTEAFF. The rearrangement uses TRBV7-9 and TRBJ1-1; D remains unclear. The ends were cut back, 6 bases at V and 3 bases at J, with 5 bases in the middle. Germline V gene sequence: CDR1 SEHNR, CDR2 FQNEAQ (reference sequence). The CDR3 covers 11 residues.

The CDR3 sequence is CASSGLLAGVTGELFF. Here the CDR3 DNA reads TGTGCCAGTAGTGGATTACTAGCGGGGGTCACCGGGGAGCTGTTTTTT. This rearrangement joins TRBV19 to TRBJ2-2; 11 nucleotides agree with TRBD2. V lost 5 bases to trimming and J lost 4 bases; unmatched junction nucleotides: 6. The length of the CDR3 is 16 residues. Germline CDR1 is LNHDA and CDR2 is SQIVND (reference sequence).